The clone carrying this T cell receptor beta chain was detected only a few times. What it binds is unknown. The sample originates from a study of cytomegalovirus exposure and HLA in healthy donors. Study-wide points: Analysis performed later found around 15,000 TCR beta sequences associated with HLA alleles at 0.05 false discovery rate.

Trimming cost V 5 bases and J 2 bases, with 21 bases left between them. This CDR3 comprises 18 residues. The germline V gene encodes CDR1 SGHVS and CDR2 FNYEAQ. Use of 60 Vbeta and 13 Jbeta primers characterized the PCR. Clones were read by immunoSEQ multiplex PCR, and TCRdb kept only the in-frame ones, dropping some. The data show some 200,000 clones, with over 9.5% seen just once and under 10% held by the top ten. Sequencing was carried out using PBMCs. The rearrangement uses TRBV7-6 and TRBJ1-4, with D possibly being TRBD1 (6 bases). This receptor was taken from a middle-aged man in good health and CMV-seropositive. This CDR3 is CASSPIRGGARTNEKLFF. In DNA form, the CDR3 reads TGTGCCAGCAGCCCCATACGAGGGGGGGCGCGGACTAATGAAAAACTGTTTTTT.